One sample yielded the 20 T cell receptor beta chains listed below, sequenced in a study of blood T cell repertoires in COVID-19. Using immunoSEQ multiplex PCR, the repertoire was profiled, and TCRdb retains in-frame clones only, with some absent. The sample has some 120,000 clones, approximately 89% seen once. Sequenced sample: peripheral blood. These receptors were collected from a woman between 55 and 75 years old with acute or convalescent COVID-19.

This chain joins TRBV19 and TRBJ2-7; the match to TRBD2 covers 12 bases. The CDR3 has 13 residues. The germline CDR1 and CDR2 sequences are LNHDA and SQIVND (reference sequence). The J segment lost 6 bases and the V segment lost 4 bases, leaving 1 base of the junction unmatched. CDR3 protein: CASSRGLAGEQYF. DNA for the CDR3: TGTGCCAGTAGTAGGGGACTAGCGGGCGAGCAGTACTTC.

This clone was detected a few times. The J gene is TRBJ1-3, the V gene TRBV30; D call uncertain. Trimming left V 0 bases short and J 6 bases short, with 12 bases between. Germline loops: CDR1 GTSNPN, CDR2 SVGIG (reference sequence). The CDR3 runs to 14 residues. The CDR3 nucleotides read TGTGCCTGGAGTGTCAGTGTACCCCTAAACACCATATATTTT. It yields the protein CAWSVSVPLNTIYF.

The CDR3 nucleotides are TGTGCCAGCAGTGTGGGGCAGGGGAGTAATTCACCCCTCCACTTT. Translated, it gives CASSVGQGSNSPLHF. The rearrangement joins TRBV2 to TRBJ1-6; TRBD1 is a possible D gene (6 bases). This CDR3 has 15 residues. From germline, CDR1 is SNHLY and CDR2 FYNNEI. With 4 bases removed from V and 6 bases from J, the gap between germline ends came to 13 bases.

The chain carries TRBV29-1 and TRBJ1-2; possibly TRBD1 for D (5 bases). Trimming pared 5 bases from V and 12 bases from J, leaving 25 bases between. This CDR3 has 14 residues. CDR1 and CDR2 (germline): SQVTM, ANQGSEA. The DNA of the CDR3 is TGCAGCGTTCAGGGTCGTACCGGTCAGAACGCCGACACCTTC. The encoded protein is CSVQGRTGQNADTF.

This chain uses TRBV30 with TRBJ1-1; possibly TRBD1 for D (5 bases). Germline CDR1 is GTSNPN and CDR2 is SVGIG (reference sequence). The V gene lost 0 bases and the J gene lost 4 bases, with 9 bases spanning the gap. The CDR3 consists of 13 residues. The CDR3, as DNA: TGTGCCTGGAGTGTGCAGGGCAGCACTGAAGCTTTCTTT. This translates into CAWSVQGSTEAFF.

The rearrangement uses TRBV9 and TRBJ2-7; 11 bases agree with TRBD2. V lost 3 bases to trimming and J lost 6 bases; unmatched junction nucleotides: 11. Germline-derived CDR1 and CDR2 are SGDLS and YYNGEE. CDR3 length: 16 residues. DNA for the CDR3: TGTGCCAGCAGCGATAGGTCTAGCGGGAGGCCCCTCGAGCAGTACTTC. It is translated as CASSDRSSGRPLEQYF.

V gene TRBV7-9 combines with J gene TRBJ2-1; maybe TRBD1 (7 bases). Trimming removed 8 bases at V and 10 bases at J, with 18 bases between. This CDR3 has 13 amino acids. CDR1 is SEHNR, CDR2 FQNEAQ, per germline (reference sequence). The CDR3 coding sequence is TGTGCCAGCGGGGGGACCGGGACAGTCGAGCAGTTCTTC. As protein: CASGGTGTVEQFF.

The chain combines TRBV19 with TRBJ1-5; 7 bases map to TRBD1. J was trimmed by 4 bases and V by 5 bases; bases with no gene match: 2. Germline CDR1 reads LNHDA; CDR2 reads SQIVND (reference sequence). CDR3 length equals 13 residues. The CDR3 nucleotides read TGTGCCAGTAGTTGGGACAGAAATCAGCCCCAGCATTTT. It yields the protein CASSWDRNQPQHF.

The chain joins TRBV18 to TRBJ2-7, with D tentatively TRBD2 (7 bases). Trimming shortened V by 5 bases and J by 1 base, and 15 bases separated the two germline ends. The germline V gene encodes CDR1 KGHSH and CDR2 LQKENI. The CDR3 contains 15 residues. The CDR3 DNA sequence: TGTGCCAGCTCATCCGAACAGGGAGGGTCCTACGAGCAGTACTTC. This gives the protein CASSSEQGGSYEQYF. The full variable domain, completed using reference TRBV18 and TRBJ2-7, is NAGVMQNPRHLVRRRGQEARLRCSPMKGHSHVYWYRQLPEEGLKFMVYLQKENIIDESGMPKERFSAEFPKEGPSILRIQQVVRGDSAAYFCASSSEQGGSYEQYFGPGTRLTVT.

The CDR3 region is CASSLQGTGELFF. The DNA for the CDR3 is TGCGCCAGCAGCCTACAGGGTACCGGGGAGCTGTTTTTT. The rearrangement uses TRBV5-1 and TRBJ2-2; possible D gene TRBD1, 6 bases. In germline, CDR1 is SGHRS, CDR2 YFSETQ. The ends were cut back, 4 bases at V and 5 bases at J, with 9 bases in the middle. The CDR3 has 13 amino acids.

The V and J genes are TRBV6-5 and TRBJ1-1; D remains ambiguous. The CDR3 spans 14 residues. V lost 10 bases and J 0 bases, leaving 15 bases between the germline ends. Germline V gene sequence: CDR1 MNHEY, CDR2 SVGAGI. CDR3: CATQLQYMNTEAFF. CDR3 DNA: TGTGCCACTCAGTTACAGTACATGAACACTGAAGCTTTCTTT.

This chain connects TRBV19 to TRBJ1-2; TRBD1 matches at 9 bases. CDR1 and CDR2 (germline): LNHDA, SQIVND (reference sequence). The CDR3 is 14 amino acids. With 8 bases clipped from V and 4 bases from J, the junction kept 8 bases outside the gene matches. DNA for the CDR3: TGTGCCAGTTCCTACAGGGGGCAAGGCTATGGCTACACCTTC. Its translation is CASSYRGQGYGYTF.

V is TRBV3-1 (or the pseudogene TRBV3-2) and J is TRBJ1-5, with a possible D match to TRBD1 (6 bases). The CDR3 is made up of 15 amino acids. Germline CDR1 reads LGHDT; CDR2 reads YNNKEL (reference sequence). The V end was cut by 4 bases, the J end by 4 bases, with 14 bases between. CDR3 bases: TGTGCCAGCAGCCTACCACAGGGCCTGAATCAGCCCCAGCATTTT. It is translated as CASSLPQGLNQPQHF.

A few counts support this clone. The gene calls are TRBV6-5 and TRBJ2-7; D may be TRBD2 (6 bases). This CDR3 is 14 amino acids long. Trimming removed 6 bases from V and 2 bases from J, with 14 bases in between. CDR1 MNHEY and CDR2 SVGAGI come from the germline V gene. The CDR3: CASRGQGGTYEQYF. As DNA, the CDR3 is TGTGCCAGCAGGGGGCAGGGAGGTACCTACGAGCAGTACTTC.

This rearrangement joins TRBV9 to TRBJ1-3; the match to TRBD1 covers 9 bases. CDR3 length equals 14 residues. V trimming: 4 bases; J trimming: 6 bases; junction bases outside the gene matches: 5. From germline, CDR1 is SGDLS and CDR2 YYNGEE. CDR3 amino acids: CASSSRTGVNTIYF. The CDR3 DNA reads TGTGCCAGCAGCTCGAGGACAGGGGTAAACACCATATATTTT.

The chain couples TRBV11-2 to TRBJ2-3, with 7 bases lining up with TRBD1. This CDR3 contains 15 residues. The germline V gene has CDR1 SGHAT and CDR2 FQNNGV. V lost 5 bases and J lost 6; bases outside the gene matches: 11. For the CDR3, the DNA is TGTGCCAGCAGCACAGGGGCTACGTCGGAGGATACGCAGTATTTT. Its translation is CASSTGATSEDTQYF.

CDR3 amino acids: CATSRDRYSTEAFF. DNA for the CDR3: TGTGCCACCAGCAGAGATCGTTACAGCACTGAAGCTTTCTTT. The rearrangement joins TRBV15 to TRBJ1-1; D gene unclear. This CDR3 spans 14 amino acids. Per germline, CDR1 LNHNV and CDR2 YYDKDF (reference sequence). Trimming removed 0 bases from V and 4 bases from J, with 9 bases in between.

This clone was observed a single time. The chain couples TRBV9 to TRBJ1-3; 8 nucleotides line up with TRBD1. V shed 3 bases, J shed 0 bases, and the junction held 5 bases outside the gene matches. From germline, CDR1 is SGDLS and CDR2 YYNGEE. The CDR3 loop spans 16 amino acids. In DNA form, the CDR3 reads TGTGCCAGCAGCGCGACAGGGGCCAGCTCTGGAAACACCATATATTTT. Translation: CASSATGASSGNTIYF.

This chain uses TRBV13 with TRBJ2-5; TRBD2 aligns across 7 bases. V shed 5 bases and J 3 bases; nucleotides not matched to a gene: 12. The CDR3 has 16 amino acids. Germline CDR1 and CDR2: PRHDT and FYEKMQ (reference sequence). This chain's CDR3 is CASSPGEGRREETQYF. The CDR3 DNA sequence: TGTGCCAGCAGCCCCGGGGAGGGCCGTCGGGAAGAGACCCAGTACTTC.

V gene TRBV5-1 combines with J gene TRBJ2-3; 9 bases fit TRBD2. Germline lookup yields CDR1 SGHRS and CDR2 YFSETQ. CDR3 length: 16 amino acids. The J segment lost 4 bases and the V segment lost 0 bases, leaving 6 bases of the junction unmatched. The CDR3 loop reads CASSLAAGGAADTQYF. DNA of the CDR3: TGCGCCAGCAGCTTGGCCGCGGGAGGGGCCGCAGATACGCAGTATTTT.